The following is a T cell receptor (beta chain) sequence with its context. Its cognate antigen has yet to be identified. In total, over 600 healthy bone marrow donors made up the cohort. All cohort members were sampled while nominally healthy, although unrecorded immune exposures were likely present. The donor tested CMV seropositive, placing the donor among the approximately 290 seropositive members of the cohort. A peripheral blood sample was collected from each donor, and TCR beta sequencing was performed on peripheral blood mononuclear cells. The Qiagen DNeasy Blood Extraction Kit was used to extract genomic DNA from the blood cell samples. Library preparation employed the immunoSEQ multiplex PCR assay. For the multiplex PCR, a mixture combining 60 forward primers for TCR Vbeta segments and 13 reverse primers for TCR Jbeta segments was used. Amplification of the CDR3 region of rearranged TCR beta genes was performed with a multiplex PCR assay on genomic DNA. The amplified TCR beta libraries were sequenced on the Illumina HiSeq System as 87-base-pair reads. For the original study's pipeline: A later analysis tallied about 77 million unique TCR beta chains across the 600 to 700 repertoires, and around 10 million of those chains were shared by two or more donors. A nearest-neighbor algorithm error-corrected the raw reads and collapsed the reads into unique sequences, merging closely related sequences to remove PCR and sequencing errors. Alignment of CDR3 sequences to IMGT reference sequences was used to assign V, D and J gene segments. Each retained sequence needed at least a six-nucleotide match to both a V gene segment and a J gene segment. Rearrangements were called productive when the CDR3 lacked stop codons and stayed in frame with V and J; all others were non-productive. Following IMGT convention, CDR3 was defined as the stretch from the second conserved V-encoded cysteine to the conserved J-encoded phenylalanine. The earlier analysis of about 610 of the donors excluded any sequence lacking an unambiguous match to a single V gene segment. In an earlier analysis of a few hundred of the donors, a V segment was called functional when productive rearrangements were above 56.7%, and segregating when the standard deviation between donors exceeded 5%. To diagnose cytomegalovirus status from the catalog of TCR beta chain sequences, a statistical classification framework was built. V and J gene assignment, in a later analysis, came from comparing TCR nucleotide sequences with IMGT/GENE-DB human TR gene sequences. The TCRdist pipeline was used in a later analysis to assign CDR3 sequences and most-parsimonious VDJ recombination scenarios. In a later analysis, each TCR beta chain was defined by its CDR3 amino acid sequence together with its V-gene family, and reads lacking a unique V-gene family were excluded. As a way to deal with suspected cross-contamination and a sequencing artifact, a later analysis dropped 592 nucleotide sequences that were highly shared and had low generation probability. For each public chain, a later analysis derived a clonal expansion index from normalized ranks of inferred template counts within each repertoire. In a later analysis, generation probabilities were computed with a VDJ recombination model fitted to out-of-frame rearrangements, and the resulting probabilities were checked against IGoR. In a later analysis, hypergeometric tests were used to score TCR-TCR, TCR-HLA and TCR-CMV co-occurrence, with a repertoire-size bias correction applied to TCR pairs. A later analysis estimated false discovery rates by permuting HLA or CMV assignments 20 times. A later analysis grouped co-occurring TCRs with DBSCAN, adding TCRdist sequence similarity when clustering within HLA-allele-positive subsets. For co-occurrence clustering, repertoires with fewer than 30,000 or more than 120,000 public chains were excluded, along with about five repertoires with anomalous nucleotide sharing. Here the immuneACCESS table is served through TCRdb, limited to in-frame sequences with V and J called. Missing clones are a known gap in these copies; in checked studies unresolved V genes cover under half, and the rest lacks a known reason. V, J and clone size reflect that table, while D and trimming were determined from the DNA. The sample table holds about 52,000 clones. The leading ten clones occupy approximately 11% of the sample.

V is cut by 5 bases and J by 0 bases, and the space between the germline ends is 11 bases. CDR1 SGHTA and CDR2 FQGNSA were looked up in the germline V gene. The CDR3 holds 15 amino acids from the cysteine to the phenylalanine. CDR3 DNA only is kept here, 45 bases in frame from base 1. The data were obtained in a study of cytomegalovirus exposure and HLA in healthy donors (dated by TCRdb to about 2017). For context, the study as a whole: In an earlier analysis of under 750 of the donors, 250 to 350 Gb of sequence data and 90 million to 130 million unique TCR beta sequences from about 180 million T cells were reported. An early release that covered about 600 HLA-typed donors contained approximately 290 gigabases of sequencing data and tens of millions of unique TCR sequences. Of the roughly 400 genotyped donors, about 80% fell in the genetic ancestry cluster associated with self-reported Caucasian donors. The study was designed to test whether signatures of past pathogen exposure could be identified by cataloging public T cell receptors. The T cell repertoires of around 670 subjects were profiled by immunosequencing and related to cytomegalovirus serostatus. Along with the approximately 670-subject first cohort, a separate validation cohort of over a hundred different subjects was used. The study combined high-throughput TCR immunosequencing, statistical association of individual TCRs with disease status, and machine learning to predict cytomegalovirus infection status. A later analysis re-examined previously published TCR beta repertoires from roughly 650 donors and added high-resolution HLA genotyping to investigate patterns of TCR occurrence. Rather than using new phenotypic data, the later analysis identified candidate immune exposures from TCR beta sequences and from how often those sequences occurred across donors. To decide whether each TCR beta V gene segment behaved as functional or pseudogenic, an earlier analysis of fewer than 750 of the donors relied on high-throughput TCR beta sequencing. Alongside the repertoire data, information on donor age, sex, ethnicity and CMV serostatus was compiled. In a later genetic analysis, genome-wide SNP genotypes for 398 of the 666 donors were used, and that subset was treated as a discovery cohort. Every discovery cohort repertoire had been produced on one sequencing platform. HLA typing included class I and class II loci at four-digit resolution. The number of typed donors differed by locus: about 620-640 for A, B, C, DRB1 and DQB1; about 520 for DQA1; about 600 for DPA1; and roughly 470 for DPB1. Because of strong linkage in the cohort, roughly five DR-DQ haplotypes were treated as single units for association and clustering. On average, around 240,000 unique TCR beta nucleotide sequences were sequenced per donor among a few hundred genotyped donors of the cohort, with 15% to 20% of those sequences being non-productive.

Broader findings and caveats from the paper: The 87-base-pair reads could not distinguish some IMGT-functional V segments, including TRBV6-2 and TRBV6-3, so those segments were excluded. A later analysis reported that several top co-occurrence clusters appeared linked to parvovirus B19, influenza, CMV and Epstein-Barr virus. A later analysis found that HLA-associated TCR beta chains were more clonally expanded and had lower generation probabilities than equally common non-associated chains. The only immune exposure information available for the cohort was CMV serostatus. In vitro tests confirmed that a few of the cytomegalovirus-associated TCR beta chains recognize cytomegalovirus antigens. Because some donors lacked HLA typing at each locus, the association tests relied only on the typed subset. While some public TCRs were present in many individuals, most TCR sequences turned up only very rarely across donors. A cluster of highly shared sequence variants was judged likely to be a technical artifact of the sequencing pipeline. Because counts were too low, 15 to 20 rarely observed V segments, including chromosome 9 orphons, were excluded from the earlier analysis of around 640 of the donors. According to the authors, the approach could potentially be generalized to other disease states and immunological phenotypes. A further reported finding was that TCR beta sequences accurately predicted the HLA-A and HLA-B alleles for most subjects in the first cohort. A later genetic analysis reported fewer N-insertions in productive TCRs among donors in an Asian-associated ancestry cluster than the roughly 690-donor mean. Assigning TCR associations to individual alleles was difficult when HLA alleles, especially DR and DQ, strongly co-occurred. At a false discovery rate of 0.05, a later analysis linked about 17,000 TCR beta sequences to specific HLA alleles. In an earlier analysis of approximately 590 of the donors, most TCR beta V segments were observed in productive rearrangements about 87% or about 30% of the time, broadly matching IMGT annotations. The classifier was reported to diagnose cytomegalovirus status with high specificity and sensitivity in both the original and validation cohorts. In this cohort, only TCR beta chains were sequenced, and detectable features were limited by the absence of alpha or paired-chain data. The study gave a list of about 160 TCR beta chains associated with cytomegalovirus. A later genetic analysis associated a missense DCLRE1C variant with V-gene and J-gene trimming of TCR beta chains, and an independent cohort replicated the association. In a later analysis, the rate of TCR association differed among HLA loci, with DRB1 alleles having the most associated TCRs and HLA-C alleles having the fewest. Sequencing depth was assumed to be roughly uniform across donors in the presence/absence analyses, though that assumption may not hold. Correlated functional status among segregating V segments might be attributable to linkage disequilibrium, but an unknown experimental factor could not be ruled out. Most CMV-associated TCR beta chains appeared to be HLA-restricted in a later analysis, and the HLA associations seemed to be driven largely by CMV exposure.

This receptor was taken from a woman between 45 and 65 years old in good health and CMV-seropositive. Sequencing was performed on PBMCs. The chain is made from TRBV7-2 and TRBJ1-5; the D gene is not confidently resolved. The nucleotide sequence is TGTGCCAGCAGCAACAGTATTATTAGCAATCAGCCCCAGCATTTT. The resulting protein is CASSNSIISNQPQHF.